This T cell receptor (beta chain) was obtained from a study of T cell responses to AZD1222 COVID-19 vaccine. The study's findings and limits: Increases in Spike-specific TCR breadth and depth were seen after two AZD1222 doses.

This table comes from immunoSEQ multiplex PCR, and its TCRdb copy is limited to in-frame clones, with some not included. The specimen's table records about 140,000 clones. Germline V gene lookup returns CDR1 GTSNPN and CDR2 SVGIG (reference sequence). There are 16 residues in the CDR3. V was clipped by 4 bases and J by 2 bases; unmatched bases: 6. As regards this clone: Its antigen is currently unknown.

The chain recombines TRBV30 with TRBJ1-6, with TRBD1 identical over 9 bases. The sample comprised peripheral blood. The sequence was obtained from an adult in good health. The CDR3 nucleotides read TGTGCCTGGACTTGGACAGGGGAGGCCTATAATTCACCCCTCCACTTT. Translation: CAWTWTGEAYNSPLHF.